This T cell receptor beta chain was sequenced during a study of blood T cells in healthy people across ages. The study's findings and limits: Naive and antigen-experienced cells were not separated, limiting conclusive comparison. The long-lived group displayed more naive CD4+ cells, plus higher diversity, than the aged donors did.

This CDR3 is built from 17 residues. Germline V gene lookup returns CDR1 MDHEN and CDR2 SYDVKM. Using a J-beta primer mix together with a sample-barcoded 5' primer, a second PCR was run for roughly 6 to 12 cycles. Carrying 12 random nucleotides, a template-switch adaptor labeled each individual cDNA molecule. One entry per CDR3 protein results from TCRdb running MiXCR on the 5' RACE reads. This sample has approximately 1.5 million distinct CDR3 sequences, with roughly 30% found just once. Comment on this clonotype: Its antigen is undetermined. A read error may produce the germline difference seen at one junction end.

The chain links TRBV28 to TRBJ2-1; 10 bases line up with TRBD2. This receptor was obtained from a woman in her 30s in good health. Sequencing was done on a sample of blood. The CDR3 nucleotides read TGTGCCAGCAGTTTATCGCCTAGCGGGAGCTCCTACAATGAGCAGGTCTTC. It encodes CASSLSPSGSSYNEQVF.